These 20 T cell receptor beta chains were all obtained from the same sample, sequenced in a study of blood T cells in healthy people across ages. A sample-barcoded 5' primer and a J-beta primer mix were used in a second PCR of about 7 to 12 cycles. Each CDR3 protein is one row after TCRdb ran MiXCR on the 5' RACE reads. Of roughly 1,000,000 distinct CDR3 sequences listed, approximately 26% are singletons. This sample also appeared in a second study, on T cells of mothers and their children.

The specimen was blood. The receptors originated from a girl aged 2-10 years in good health.

The CDR3 nucleotides are TGTGCCAGCAGTCCCCACTGGGGTTACAATGAGCAGTTCTTC. Encoded protein: CASSPHWGYNEQFF. The chain employs TRBV12-3 or TRBV12-4 and TRBJ2-1; D gene unclear. The CDR3 has 14 residues. V lost 5 bases and J 4 bases, leaving 12 bases between the germline ends.

The chain combines TRBV20-1 with TRBJ2-4, with a tentative D call TRBD1 (6 bases). Germline lookup yields CDR1 DFQATT and CDR2 SNEGSKA (reference sequence). Trimming cost V 0 bases and J 8 bases, with 17 bases left between them. The CDR3 contains 15 residues. The CDR3 DNA reads TGCAGTGCTAGAGATCCCACCAGGGGTAGGGACATTCAGTACTTC. Encoded protein: CSARDPTRGRDIQYF.

The chain employs TRBV20-1 and TRBJ2-5; 9 nucleotides line up with TRBD1. V lost 1 base, J lost 1 base, and 4 bases stayed unmatched. The CDR3 is 15 residues long. Germline V gene lookup returns CDR1 DFQATT and CDR2 SNEGSKA (reference sequence). CDR3 amino acids: CSARGTGGGQETQYF. Written as DNA, the CDR3 is TGCAGTGCTAGAGGAACAGGGGGCGGCCAAGAGACCCAGTACTTC.

The CDR3 loop is CASSCSWEGGNQPQHF. In DNA, the CDR3 is TGTGCCAGCAGTTGCTCGTGGGAAGGGGGTAATCAGCCCCAGCATTTT. This rearrangement joins TRBV6-2 or TRBV6-3 to TRBJ1-5; D perhaps matches TRBD1 (6 bases). Germline V gene data show CDR1 as MNHEY and CDR2 as SVGEGT. V lost 4 bases, J lost 4 bases, and 17 bases lay in between. The CDR3 extends over 16 amino acids.

The gene calls are TRBV12-3 or TRBV12-4 and TRBJ1-4; D possibly corresponds to TRBD1 (5 bases). The CDR3 runs 13 residues. Trimming stripped 3 bases from V and 6 bases from J, with 8 bases between. The CDR3 here is CASSFQGYEKLFF. The CDR3 DNA reads TGTGCCAGCAGTTTCCAGGGTTATGAAAAACTGTTTTTT.

The chain has TRBV25-1 and TRBJ1-2; perhaps TRBD1 as D (5 bases). Trimming stripped 10 bases from V and 8 bases from J, with 17 bases between. The CDR3 runs to 12 residues. Germline V gene lookup returns CDR1 MGHDK and CDR2 SYGVNS. The CDR3, as DNA: TGTGCCACCCAGGGTGGCCATGGGGGCTACACCTTC. Translated, it gives CATQGGHGGYTF.

CDR3 protein: CASSFFFQGGEQFF. CDR3 DNA: TGTGCCAGCAGCTTTTTCTTCCAGGGGGGGGAGCAGTTCTTC. The chain recombines TRBV7-2 with TRBJ2-1; D tentatively fits TRBD1 or TRBD2 (7 bases each). Germline V gene data show CDR1 as SGHTA and CDR2 as FQGNSA. V dropped 3 bases and J dropped 10 bases, with 16 bases sitting between them. The CDR3 spans 14 residues.

J is TRBJ1-2 and V is TRBV11-2; D remains unclear. Trimming stripped 5 bases from V and 5 bases from J, with 15 bases between. CDR3 length equals 14 residues. Germline V gene lookup returns CDR1 SGHAT and CDR2 FQNNGV. Here the CDR3 DNA reads TGTGCCAGCAGCCTACTACGGGCAGCTTATGGCTACACCTTC. This encodes CASSLLRAAYGYTF.

The chain uses TRBV30 and TRBJ2-5; D is unresolved. CDR1 and CDR2 from the germline V gene are GTSNPN and SVGIG (reference sequence). Trimming stripped 2 bases from V and 5 bases from J, with 15 bases between. This CDR3 has 14 residues. For the CDR3, the DNA is TGTGCCTGGAGTCCCTACTTGCATCCCGAGACCCAGTACTTC. It encodes CAWSPYLHPETQYF.

This clonotype was picked up a small number of times. The V gene is TRBV28, the J gene TRBJ2-5; a possible D gene is TRBD2 (5 bases). Near its end, the DNA agrees better with TRBJ2-1, so the J call may be wrong. CDR3 length equals 15 residues. Germline V gene data show CDR1 as MDHEN and CDR2 as SYDVKM. CDR3 loop: CASSTPGIGANEQFF. Written as DNA, the CDR3 is TGTGCCAGCAGCACACCCGGGATCGGTGCAAATGAGCAGTTCTTC.

The chain has TRBV5-1 and TRBJ1-1, with 7 nucleotides matching TRBD1. After removal of 2 bases from V and 3 bases from J, the junction contained 10 bases not matched to a gene. Germline V lookup: CDR1 SGHRS, CDR2 YFSETQ. The CDR3 length is 16 residues. The CDR3 region has the DNA TGCGCCAGCAGCTTAGAGGGGGCAAAGTTGGACACTGAAGCTTTCTTT. Protein: CASSLEGAKLDTEAFF.

This clonotype has just a few counts. The chain employs TRBV6-1 and TRBJ1-2; D ambiguous. Germline CDR1 reads MNHNS; CDR2 reads SASEGT. The V and J ends lost 0 bases and 4 bases respectively, with 15 bases between them. This CDR3 has 16 residues. CDR3 loop: CASSEADNLQGYGYTF. In DNA form, the CDR3 reads TGTGCCAGCAGTGAAGCGGATAACTTACAAGGCTATGGCTACACCTTC.

V is TRBV6-2 or TRBV6-3 and J is TRBJ2-5, with 10 bases that match TRBD2. The J call may be faulty, since TRBJ2-1 better matches the DNA end. The length of the CDR3 is 17 residues. Germline values: CDR1 MNHEY, CDR2 SVGEGT. The CDR3 loop reads CASIPGGLVAGGNEQFF. CDR3 coding DNA: TGTGCCAGCATCCCCGGGGGTCTGGTAGCGGGGGGCAATGAGCAGTTCTTC.

CDR3 bases: TGTGCCAGCAGTTTCAGGGGACTAAGGGGAACTGAAGCTTTCTTT. Amino acid sequence: CASSFRGLRGTEAFF. The genes are TRBV28 and TRBJ1-1, with D possibly TRBD1 on 6 matching bases. V was clipped by 3 bases and J by 5 bases, with 16 bases between them. Germline V gives CDR1 MDHEN, CDR2 SYDVKM. There are 15 residues in the CDR3.

There are a few counts of this clonotype. This rearrangement joins TRBV5-1 to TRBJ1-1, with no clear D. This CDR3 contains 13 residues. CDR1 is SGHRS, CDR2 YFSETQ, per germline. V dropped 5 bases and J dropped 3 bases, with 11 bases sitting between them. CDR3 region: CASRPYGDTEAFF. CDR3 nucleotides: TGCGCCAGCAGGCCTTATGGGGACACTGAAGCTTTCTTT.

The chain uses TRBV16 and TRBJ2-3, with 9 bases that match TRBD2. This CDR3 spans 18 amino acids. Trimming removed 2 bases from V and 2 bases from J; junction bases left unmatched: 11. Per germline, CDR1 KGHSY and CDR2 FQNENV. The CDR3 reads CASSQQLIAGVYTDTQYF. The CDR3 DNA reads as TGTGCCAGCAGCCAACAACTAATAGCGGGAGTATACACAGATACGCAGTATTTT.

This clonotype was counted a few times. DNA for the CDR3: TGTGCCAGCACCGGCACAGGGCCACTTGGCTACACCTTC. Amino acid sequence: CASTGTGPLGYTF. This rearrangement joins TRBV6-2 or TRBV6-3 to TRBJ1-2; D may be TRBD1 (6 bases). V dropped 7 bases and J dropped 7 bases, with 16 bases sitting between them. CDR1 and CDR2 from the germline V gene are MNHEY and SVGEGT. The CDR3 consists of 13 residues.

This chain joins TRBV27 and TRBJ2-5; TRBD2 is a possible D gene (5 bases). Matching the DNA end better, TRBJ2-1 makes the J call doubtful. CDR3 size: 12 residues. The germline V gene has CDR1 MNHEY and CDR2 SMNVEV (reference sequence). The CDR3 DNA reads as TGTGCCAGCAGTCCAGGACTTTCAGAGCAGTTCTTC. Protein product: CASSPGLSEQFF.

This clonotype was observed a few times. The chain is built from TRBV12-3 or TRBV12-4 and TRBJ2-2; no reliable D call. V dropped 3 bases and J dropped 13 bases, with 9 bases sitting between them. CDR3 length: 11 residues. CDR3 loop: CASSFSLWLFF. In nucleotides, the CDR3 is TGTGCCAGCAGTTTCTCTCTATGGCTGTTTTTT.

The V and J genes are TRBV19 and TRBJ2-7, with D possibly being TRBD1 (6 bases). The germline V and J ends were trimmed by 7 bases and 7 bases, with 17 bases remaining between them. Germline V gives CDR1 LNHDA, CDR2 SQIVND (reference sequence). CDR3 size: 13 residues. The CDR3 coding sequence is TGTGCCAGTACCGGGACACGTATTATGGAGCAGTACTTC. As protein: CASTGTRIMEQYF. The complete variable domain, with remaining parts taken from reference TRBV19 and TRBJ2-7, reads DGGITQSPKYLFRKEGQNVTLSCEQNLNHDAMYWYRQDPGQGLRLIYYSQIVNDFQKGDIAEGYSVSREKKESFPLTVTSAQKNPTAFYLCASTGTRIMEQYFGPGTRLTVT.